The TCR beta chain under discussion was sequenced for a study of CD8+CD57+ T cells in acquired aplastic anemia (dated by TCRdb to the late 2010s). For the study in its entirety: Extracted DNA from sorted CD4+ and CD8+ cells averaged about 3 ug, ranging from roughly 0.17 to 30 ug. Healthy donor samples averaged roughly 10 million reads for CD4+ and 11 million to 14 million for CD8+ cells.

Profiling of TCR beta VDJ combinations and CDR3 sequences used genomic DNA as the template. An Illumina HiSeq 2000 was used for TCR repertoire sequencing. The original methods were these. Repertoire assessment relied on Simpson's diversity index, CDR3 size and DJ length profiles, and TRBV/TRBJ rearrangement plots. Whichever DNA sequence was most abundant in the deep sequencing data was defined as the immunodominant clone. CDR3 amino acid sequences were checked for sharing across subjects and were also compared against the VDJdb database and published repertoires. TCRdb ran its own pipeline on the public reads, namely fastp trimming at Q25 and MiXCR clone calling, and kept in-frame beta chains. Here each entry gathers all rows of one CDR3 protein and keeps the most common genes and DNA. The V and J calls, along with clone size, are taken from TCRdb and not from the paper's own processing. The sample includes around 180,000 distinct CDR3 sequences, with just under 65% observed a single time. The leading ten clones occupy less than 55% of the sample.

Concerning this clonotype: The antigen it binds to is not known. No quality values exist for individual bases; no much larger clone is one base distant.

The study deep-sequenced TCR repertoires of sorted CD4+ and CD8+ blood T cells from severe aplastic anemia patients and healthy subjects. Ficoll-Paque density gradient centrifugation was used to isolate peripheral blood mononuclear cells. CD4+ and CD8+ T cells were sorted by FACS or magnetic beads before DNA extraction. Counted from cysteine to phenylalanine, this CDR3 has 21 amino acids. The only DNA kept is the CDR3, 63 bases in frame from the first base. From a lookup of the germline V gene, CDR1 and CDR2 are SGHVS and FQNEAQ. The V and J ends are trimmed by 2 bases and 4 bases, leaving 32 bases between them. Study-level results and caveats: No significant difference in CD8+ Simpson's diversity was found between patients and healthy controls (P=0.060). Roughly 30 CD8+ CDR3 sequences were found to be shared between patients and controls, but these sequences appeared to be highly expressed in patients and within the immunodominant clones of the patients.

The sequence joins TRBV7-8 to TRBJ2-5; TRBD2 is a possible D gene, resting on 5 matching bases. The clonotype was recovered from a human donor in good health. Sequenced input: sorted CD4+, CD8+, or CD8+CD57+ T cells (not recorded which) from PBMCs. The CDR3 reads CASSLSRLPPGVGRASETQYF. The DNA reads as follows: TGTGCCAGCAGCTTATCCCGCTTGCCCCCGGGCGTCGGGCGGGCTTCAGAGACCCAGTACTTC.